A selection of T cell receptor beta chains follows, all from one sample in a study of CD8 T cells in ankylosing spondylitis. TCRdb re-analysed the 5' RACE reads in MiXCR, keeping a single row per CDR3 protein. The data show 700,000 to 850,000 distinct CDR3 sequences, with over 9.5% seen just once and approximately 0.51% held by the top ten. Sequencing input: blood, either unsorted or a sorted T cell fraction (not recorded which). These TCRs come from a male donor with ankylosing spondylitis. Each CDR3 is given with its conserved first and last residue. D genes are given only for firm matches. Not every row has a clone size; where given, it reads once, few, many or a size class.

D	V	J	length	size	DNA	CDR3
.	TRBV7-9	TRBJ2-1	16	.	TGTGCCAGCAGCTTAGACGGGTTTCGTTGGGGCTATGAGCAGTTCTTC	CASSLDGFRWGYEQFF
.	TRBV20-1	TRBJ2-7	11	many	TGCAGTGCTTCGGGGCCTTACGAGCAGTACTTC	CSASGPYEQYF
TRBD2	TRBV5-1	TRBJ2-1	18	few	TGCGCCAGCAGCTTGACCCCCTCCCCAAGCGGGGTAAGGAATGAGCAGTTCTTC	CASSLTPSPSGVRNEQFF
TRBD2	TRBV9	TRBJ2-7	17	.	TGTGCCAGCAGCGTAGGTCCTCCGGGACTAGCGGACTACGAGCAGTACTTC	CASSVGPPGLADYEQYF
.	TRBV5-4	TRBJ2-6	16	.	TGTGCCAGCATAGGGGACCCAAGCTCTGGGGCCAACGTCCTGACTTTC	CASIGDPSSGANVLTF
TRBD1	TRBV20-1	TRBJ1-5	15	few	TGCAGTGCTAGAGTACCGGGACAGGGGAATCAGCCCCAGCATTTT	CSARVPGQGNQPQHF
.	TRBV20-1	TRBJ2-5	12	few	TGCAGTGCTAGAGATCAGCTGGAGACCCAGTACTTC	CSARDQLETQYF
.	TRBV18	TRBJ2-1	15	few	TGTGCCAGCTCACCACCTTATCGCAGGGGCGATGAGCAGTTCTTC	CASSPPYRRGDEQFF
TRBD2	TRBV10-2	TRBJ2-3	16	few	TGCGCCAGCAGTGACAGACTAGCGTCTAGCACAGATACGCAGTATTTT	CASSDRLASSTDTQYF
TRBD2	TRBV20-1	TRBJ2-1	16	many	TGCAGTGCTGTTACTAGCGGGGGAGCCTCTTACAATGAGCAGTTCTTC	CSAVTSGGASYNEQFF
TRBD1	TRBV20-1	TRBJ2-2	12	many	TGCAGCGGACAGGGAGACACCGGGGAGCTGTTTTTT	CSGQGDTGELFF
TRBD1	TRBV7-2	TRBJ2-7	14	.	TGTGCCAGCAGCTATCGGGACAGGACCCACGAGCAGTACTTC	CASSYRDRTHEQYF